The clone carrying this T cell receptor (beta chain) was observed a handful of times. Isolating PBMCs gave at least 6 million of these cells per sample. The entry originates in a study of blood T cells in healthy people across ages. Combining a sample-barcoded 5' primer with a J-beta primer mix, a second PCR ran for roughly 7 to 12 cycles. TCRdb processed the 5' RACE reads anew with MiXCR; each CDR3 protein has one entry. This table holds roughly 730,000 distinct CDR3 sequences, around 50% found once. The sequencing input was blood. The source of this sequence is a man aged 40-49 years in good health.

This chain's CDR3 is CSVVAGRYGYTF. The CDR3 DNA is TGCAGCGTTGTCGCAGGACGCTATGGCTACACCTTC. The rearrangement links TRBV29-1 to TRBJ1-2; D gene uncertain. Between the trimmed V and J ends, which lost 4 bases and 4 bases, there was a span of 10 bases. The CDR3 is 12 amino acids. The V gene's germline CDR1 is SQVTM and CDR2 ANQGSEA.